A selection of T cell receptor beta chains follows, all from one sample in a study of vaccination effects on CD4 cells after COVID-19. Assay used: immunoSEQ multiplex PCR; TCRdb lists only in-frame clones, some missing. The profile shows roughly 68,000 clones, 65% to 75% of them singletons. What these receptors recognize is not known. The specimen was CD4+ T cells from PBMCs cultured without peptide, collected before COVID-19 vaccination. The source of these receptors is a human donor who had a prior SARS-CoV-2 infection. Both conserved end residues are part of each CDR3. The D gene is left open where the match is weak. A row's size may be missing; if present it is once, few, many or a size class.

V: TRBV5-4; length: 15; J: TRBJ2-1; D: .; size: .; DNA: TGTGCCAGCAGCTTGGATGGGACCTCCTACAATGAGCAGTTCTTC; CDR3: CASSLDGTSYNEQFF
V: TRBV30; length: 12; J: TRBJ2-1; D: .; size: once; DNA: TGTGCCTCCGATGGTCCCTACAATGAGCAGTTCTTC; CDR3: CASDGPYNEQFF
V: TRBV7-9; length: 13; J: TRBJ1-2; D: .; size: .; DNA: TGTGCCAGCAGCCCGACAGGTTATTATGGCTACACCTTC; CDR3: CASSPTGYYGYTF
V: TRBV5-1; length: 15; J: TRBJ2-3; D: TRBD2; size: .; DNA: TGCGCCAGCAGCTTGGGGGGACTAGGGACAGATACGCAGTATTTT; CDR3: CASSLGGLGTDTQYF
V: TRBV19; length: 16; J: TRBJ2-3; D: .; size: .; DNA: TGTGCCAGTAGTACTCCACTAGGAGCCCCCACAGATACGCAGTATTTT; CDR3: CASSTPLGAPTDTQYF
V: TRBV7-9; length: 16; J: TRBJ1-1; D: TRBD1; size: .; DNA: TGTGCCAGCAGCTCGGGACAGGGCGGGGTAGGCACTGAAGCTTTCTTT; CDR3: CASSSGQGGVGTEAFF
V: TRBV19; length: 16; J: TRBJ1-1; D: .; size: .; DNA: TGTGCCAGTAGTCCAGGGATTTCACGGGGGAACACTGAAGCTTTCTTT; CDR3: CASSPGISRGNTEAFF
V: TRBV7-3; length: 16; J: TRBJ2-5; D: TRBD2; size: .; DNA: TGTGCCAGCAGCCAAGGGGCGGGGGGACGTCGAGAGACCCAGTACTTC; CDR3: CASSQGAGGRRETQYF
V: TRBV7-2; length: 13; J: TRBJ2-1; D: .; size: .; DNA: TGTGCCAGCAGCAAATCCAGGGGCAATGAGCAGTTCTTC; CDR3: CASSKSRGNEQFF
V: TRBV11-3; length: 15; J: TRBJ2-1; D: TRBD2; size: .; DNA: TGTGCCAGCAGCTCTTGGGCTAGCGGCATCAATGAGCAGTTCTTC; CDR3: CASSSWASGINEQFF
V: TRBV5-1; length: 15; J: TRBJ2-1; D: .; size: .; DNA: TGCGCCAGCAGCCATCGGGACAACTCCTACAATGAGCAGTTCTTC; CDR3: CASSHRDNSYNEQFF
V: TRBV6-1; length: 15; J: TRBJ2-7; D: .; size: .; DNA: TGTGCCAGCAGACTTCCGGGCAGGGGAGGCTACGAGCAGTACTTC; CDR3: CASRLPGRGGYEQYF
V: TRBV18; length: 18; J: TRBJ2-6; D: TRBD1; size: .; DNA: TGTGCCAGCTCACCACTAATCTCAGGGGGTTATGGGGCCAACGTCCTGACTTTC; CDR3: CASSPLISGGYGANVLTF
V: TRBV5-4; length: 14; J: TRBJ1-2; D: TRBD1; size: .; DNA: TGTGCCAGCAGCAAACGACAGGGGAACTATGGCTACACCTTC; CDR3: CASSKRQGNYGYTF
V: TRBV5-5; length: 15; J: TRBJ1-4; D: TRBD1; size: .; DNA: TGTGCCAGCACCGATGACAGGGCCGCAACTGAAAAACTGTTTTTT; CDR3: CASTDDRAATEKLFF
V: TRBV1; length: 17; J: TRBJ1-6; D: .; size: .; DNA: TGCACCAGCAGCCAAGAAGGAACCGGCTCCTATAATTCACCCCTCCACTTT; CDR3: CTSSQEGTGSYNSPLHF
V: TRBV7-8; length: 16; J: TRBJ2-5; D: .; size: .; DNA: TGTGCCAGCAGCCCACTGAGGGGGGGAGTACCCGCTGAGAGGTACTTC; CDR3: CASSPLRGGVPAERYF
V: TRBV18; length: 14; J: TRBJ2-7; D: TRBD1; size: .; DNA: TGTGCCAGCTCACGACCGGGACAGTCCTACGAGCAGTACTTC; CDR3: CASSRPGQSYEQYF
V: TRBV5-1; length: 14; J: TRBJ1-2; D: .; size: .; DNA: TGCGCCAGCAGCTTTAGTGTGGCTGGCTATGGCTACACCTTC; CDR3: CASSFSVAGYGYTF
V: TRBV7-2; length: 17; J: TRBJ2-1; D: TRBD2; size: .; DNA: TGTGCCAGCAGTTCCAGCCGCGGGGGTGACTTGGGCAATGAGCAGTTCTTC; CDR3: CASSSSRGGDLGNEQFF
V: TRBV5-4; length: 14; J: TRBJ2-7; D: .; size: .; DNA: TGTGCCAGCAGCTTGGCCGGTCAGGGGAATAAGCAGTACTTC; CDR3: CASSLAGQGNKQYF
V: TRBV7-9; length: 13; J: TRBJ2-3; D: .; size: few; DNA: TGTGCCAGCAGCTTAGATCAGGGGGATACGCAGTATTTT; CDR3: CASSLDQGDTQYF
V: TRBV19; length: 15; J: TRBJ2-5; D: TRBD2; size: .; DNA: TGTGCCAGTAGTATTCACCAGACTAGCGTGGAGACCCAGTACTTC; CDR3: CASSIHQTSVETQYF
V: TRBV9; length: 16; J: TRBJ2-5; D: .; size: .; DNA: TGTGCCAGCAGCAGTAGTAGCGGAGGGGACCAAGAGACCCAGTACTTC; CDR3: CASSSSSGGDQETQYF
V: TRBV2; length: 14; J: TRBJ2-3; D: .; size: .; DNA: TGTGCCAGCCTCGAACGGGGATTCACAGATACGCAGTATTTT; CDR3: CASLERGFTDTQYF
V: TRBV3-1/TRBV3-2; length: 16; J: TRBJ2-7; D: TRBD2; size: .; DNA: TGTGCCAGCAGCCAATCCAGCGGGAGAGATTCTTACGAGCAGTACTTC; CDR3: CASSQSSGRDSYEQYF
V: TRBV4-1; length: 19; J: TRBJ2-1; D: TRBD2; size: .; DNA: TGCGCCAGCAGCCAAGTTTGGGGGCGACGGGGGGGAACCTACAATGAGCAGTTCTTC; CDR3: CASSQVWGRRGGTYNEQFF
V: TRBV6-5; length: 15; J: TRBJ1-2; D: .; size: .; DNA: TGTGCCAGCACGGGTCGGGACACCCCTTTCCGAGGCTACACCTTC; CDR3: CASTGRDTPFRGYTF
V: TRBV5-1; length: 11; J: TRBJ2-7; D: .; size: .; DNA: TGCGCCAGCCGATCCGGGGACGAGCAGTACTTC; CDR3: CASRSGDEQYF
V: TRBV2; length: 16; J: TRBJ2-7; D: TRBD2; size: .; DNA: TGTGCCAGCAGTGGGCTCGGCGGGGGGAGGGCCTACGAGCAGTACTTC; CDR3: CASSGLGGGRAYEQYF
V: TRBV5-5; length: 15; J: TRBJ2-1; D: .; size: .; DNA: TGTGCCAGCAGCTTGGGTGGTAGCGGCTACAATGAGCAGTTCTTC; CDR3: CASSLGGSGYNEQFF
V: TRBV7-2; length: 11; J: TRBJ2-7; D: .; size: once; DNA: TGTGCCAGCAGCTCACAGGGTCGGCAGTACTTC; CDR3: CASSSQGRQYF
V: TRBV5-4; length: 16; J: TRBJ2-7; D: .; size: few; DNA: TGTGCCAGCAGCTCGTGGACCGGGACGAGAACCTACGAGCAGTACTTC; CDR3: CASSSWTGTRTYEQYF
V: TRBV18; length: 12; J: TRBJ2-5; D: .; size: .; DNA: TGTGCCAGCTCACCCAAACAAGAGACCCAGTACTTC; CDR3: CASSPKQETQYF
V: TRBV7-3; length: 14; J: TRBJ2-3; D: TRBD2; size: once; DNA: TGTGCCAGCAGCTCACTAGCGGGCACAGATACGCAGTATTTT; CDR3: CASSSLAGTDTQYF
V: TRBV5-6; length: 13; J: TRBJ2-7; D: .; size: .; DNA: TGTGCCAGCAGTCCACCGGGGACCATCGAGCAGTACTTC; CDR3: CASSPPGTIEQYF
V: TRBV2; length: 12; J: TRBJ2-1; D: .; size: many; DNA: TGTGCCAGCACCACAACAGGGTCCCGTGCGTTCTTC; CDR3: CASTTTGSRAFF
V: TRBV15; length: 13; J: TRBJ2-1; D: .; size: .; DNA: TGTGCCGCCGCCCGGGGTAGCAGCAATGAGCAGTTCTTC; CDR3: CAAARGSSNEQFF
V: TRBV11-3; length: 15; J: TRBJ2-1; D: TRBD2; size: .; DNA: TGTGCCAGCACACCGCGGGAGTACTCCTACAATGAGCAGTTCTTC; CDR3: CASTPREYSYNEQFF
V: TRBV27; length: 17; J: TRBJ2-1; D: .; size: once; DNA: TGTGCCAGCAGTTTAGGGGCGGGGCGGACCTCCTACAATGAGCAGTTCTTC; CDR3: CASSLGAGRTSYNEQFF
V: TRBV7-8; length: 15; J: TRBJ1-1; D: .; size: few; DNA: TGTGCCAGCAGAGTTTTCTCCCCAGGGATGGCTGAAGCTTTCTTT; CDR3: CASRVFSPGMAEAFF
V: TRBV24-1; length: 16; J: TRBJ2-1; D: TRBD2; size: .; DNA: TGTGCCACCAGTGATGCTAGCGGGGGGGCAAATTATGAGCAGTTCTTC; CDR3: CATSDASGGANYEQFF
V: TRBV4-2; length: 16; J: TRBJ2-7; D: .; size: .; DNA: TGTGCCAGCAGCCGCGTCCGGGACCAGGATTCCTACGAGCAGTACTTC; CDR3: CASSRVRDQDSYEQYF
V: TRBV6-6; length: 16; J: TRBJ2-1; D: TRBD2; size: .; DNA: TGTGCCAGCAGTTATCAAGGGACTAGAGACGACAATGAGCAGTTCTTC; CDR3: CASSYQGTRDDNEQFF
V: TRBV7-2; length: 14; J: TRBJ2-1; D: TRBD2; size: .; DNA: TGTGCCAGCAGCTTAGTAAGGACTAGCGATGAGCAGTTCTTC; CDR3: CASSLVRTSDEQFF
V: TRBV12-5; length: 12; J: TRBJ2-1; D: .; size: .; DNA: TGTGCTAGTGGTTCTCAAAACAATGAGCAGTTCTTC; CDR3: CASGSQNNEQFF
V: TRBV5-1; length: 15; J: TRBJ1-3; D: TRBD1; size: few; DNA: TGCGCCAGCAGCCGCGACAGGGGCGCTTTCAACACCATATATTTT; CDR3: CASSRDRGAFNTIYF
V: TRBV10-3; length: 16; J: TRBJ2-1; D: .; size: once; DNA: TGTGCCATCAGTGAGTCCTGGGACTTCCCTTACAATGAGCAGTTCTTC; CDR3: CAISESWDFPYNEQFF
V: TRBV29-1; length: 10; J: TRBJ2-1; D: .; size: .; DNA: TGCAGCGTGGGATACAATGAGCAGTTCTTC; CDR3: CSVGYNEQFF
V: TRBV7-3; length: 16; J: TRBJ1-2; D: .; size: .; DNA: TGTGCCAGCAGCGAGCGTGGGTCAGACGATCCCTATGGCTACACCTTC; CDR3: CASSERGSDDPYGYTF
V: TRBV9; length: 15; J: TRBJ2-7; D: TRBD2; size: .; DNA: TGTGCCAGCAGCGTAGACGCGGGAGGTGGATACGAGCAGTACTTC; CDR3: CASSVDAGGGYEQYF
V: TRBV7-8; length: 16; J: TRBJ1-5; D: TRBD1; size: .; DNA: TGTGCCAGCAGCTTATCGGCGGCAGGGGGCTATCAGCCCCAGCATTTT; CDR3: CASSLSAAGGYQPQHF
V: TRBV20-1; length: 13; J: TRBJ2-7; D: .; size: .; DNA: TGCAGTGCCAGTCGCGGGCTAGCGTACGAGCAGTACTTC; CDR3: CSASRGLAYEQYF
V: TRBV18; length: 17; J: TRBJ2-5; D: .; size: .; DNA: TGTGCCAGCTCACCACCGGCATATATTAGTGGGGAAGAGACCCAGTACTTC; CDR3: CASSPPAYISGEETQYF
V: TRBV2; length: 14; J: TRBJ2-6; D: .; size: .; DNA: TGTGCCAGCAGTGGGTTTACTGGGGCCAACGTCCTGACTTTC; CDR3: CASSGFTGANVLTF
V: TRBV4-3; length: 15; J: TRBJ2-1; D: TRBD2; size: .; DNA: TGCGCCAGCAGCCAGTCTAGCGGGAGTTACAATGAGCAGTTCTTC; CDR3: CASSQSSGSYNEQFF
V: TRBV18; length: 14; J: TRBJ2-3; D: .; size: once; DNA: TGTGCCAGCTCACCCCGGGGCCGAACAGATACGCAGTATTTT; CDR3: CASSPRGRTDTQYF
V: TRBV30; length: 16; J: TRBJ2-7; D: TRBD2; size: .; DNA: TGTGCCTGGAGACCCGTTCTAGGCGGGAGATTGGCCGAGCAGTACTTC; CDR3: CAWRPVLGGRLAEQYF
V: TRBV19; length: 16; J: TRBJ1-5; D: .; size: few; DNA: TGTGCCAGTAGTATAGGCCGGGGCGCGAGCAATCAGCCCCAGCATTTT; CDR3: CASSIGRGASNQPQHF